This T cell receptor beta chain was identified during a study of blood T cell repertoires in COVID-19. Study at large: The United States, Italy and Spain were the sources of the acute and convalescent COVID-19 samples. T cells, B-cell-depleted T cells, or PBMCs provided the cDNA or gDNA that served as material.

Authors' methods: Amplifying reference gene primers gave estimates of nucleated cell counts. TCRdb keeps only in-frame clones here, not all; method: immunoSEQ multiplex PCR. Clone size and V and J calls were adopted from that table, with D and trimming inferred from the DNA. The table has around 49,000 clones, more than 70% seen once. CDR3 size: 14 residues. V lost 0 bases, J lost 6 bases, and 10 bases lay in between. The V gene's germline CDR1 is SGHAT and CDR2 FQNNGV. The sequence was collected from a human donor in a cohort sampled during active COVID-19. This sequence joins TRBV11-2 and TRBJ2-3; tentative D call: TRBD1 (5 bases). Input material: peripheral blood. CDR3: CASSLEGLGDTQYF. CDR3 in DNA: TGTGCCAGCAGCTTAGAGGGGCTAGGGGATACGCAGTATTTT. The full variable domain, in which reference TRBV11-2 and TRBJ2-3 provide the parts outside the CDR3, is EAGVAQSPRYKIIEKRQSVAFWCNPISGHATLYWYQQILGQGPKLLIQFQNNGVVDDSQLPKDRFSAERLKGVDSTLKIQPAKLEDSAVYLCASSLEGLGDTQYFGPGTRLTVL.